The clone carrying this TCR beta chain was seen more than once but under ten times. The antigen is undetermined. TCRdb fed the reads into MiXCR, producing one record per CDR3 protein. The sample holds about 440,000 distinct CDR3 sequences, roughly 30% seen once. The data were taken from a study of T cell repertoires in cytomegalovirus infection. Study information: From public TCR beta signatures came an indication of both CMV infection and matching HLA type. Broader study findings: Predominance within the ex vivo response was attributable to HLA-C-restricted CMV-specific TCR beta clonotypes. Accumulated public TCR beta family frequency recognized individuals carrying CMV together with the relevant HLA.

This CDR3 contains 13 residues. Trimming stripped 5 bases from V and 8 bases from J, with 13 bases between. The chain is built from TRBV12-3 or TRBV12-4 and TRBJ2-1, with TRBD2 as a possible D gene (5 bases). The sequence was obtained from a human donor in good health (CMV status not recorded). Some clones in this sample may be carry-over from other donors' samples. The sequenced sample was PBMCs. The CDR3 sequence: CASSPPSGDEQFF. CDR3 sequence (DNA): TGTGCCAGCAGTCCCCCCAGCGGCGATGAGCAGTTCTTC.